This is a list of T cell receptor beta chains from one sample in a study of response to subunit inactivated influenza vaccine. Using its own MiXCR run on the RT-PCR reads, TCRdb lists one record per CDR3 protein. The sample lists roughly 550,000 distinct CDR3 sequences, roughly a quarter occurring once. The same data also contributed to another study, on T cells expressing NK-cell markers.

Specimen: CD4+ T cells sorted from PBMCs, collected 11 to 12 days after vaccination. The receptors shown here come from a man in his fifties or sixties who received an inactivated influenza vaccine. The CDR3 runs from the conserved cysteine through the conserved F or W. Each record gives: V gene, D gene, J gene, clone size, CDR3 protein, CDR3 DNA. The D gene is left open where the match is weak. The size field is filled for only some rows; it gives once, few, many or a size class.

v_call: TRBV2
d_call: TRBD1
j_call: TRBJ2-2
clone_size: once
cdr3_aa: CASRTGGTGELFF
cdr3_nt: TGTGCCAGCAGAACAGGGGGAACCGGGGAGCTGTTTTTT

v_call: TRBV20-1
d_call: TRBD2
j_call: TRBJ2-5
clone_size: -
cdr3_aa: CSAAASGSGFGETQYF
cdr3_nt: TGCAGTGCTGCTGCTAGCGGGAGCGGCTTCGGAGAGACCCAGTACTTC

v_call: TRBV7-9
d_call: -
j_call: TRBJ2-1
clone_size: -
cdr3_aa: CASSSVQIQQFF
cdr3_nt: TGTGCCAGCAGCTCCGTACAGATTCAGCAGTTCTTC

v_call: TRBV6-2/TRBV6-3
d_call: -
j_call: TRBJ2-7
clone_size: -
cdr3_aa: CASSSRSVTYEQYF
cdr3_nt: TGTGCCAGCAGTTCCCGGTCAGTAACCTACGAGCAGTACTTC

v_call: TRBV5-1
d_call: TRBD2
j_call: TRBJ2-1
clone_size: -
cdr3_aa: CASSSLTSGSNEQFF
cdr3_nt: TGCGCCAGCAGCAGCCTGACTAGCGGGTCCAATGAGCAGTTCTTC

v_call: TRBV7-2
d_call: TRBD1
j_call: TRBJ1-5
clone_size: -
cdr3_aa: CASSSQGAIGQPQHF
cdr3_nt: TGTGCCAGCAGCTCGCAGGGGGCTATAGGCCAGCCCCAGCATTTT

v_call: TRBV5-1
d_call: TRBD1
j_call: TRBJ1-2
clone_size: many
cdr3_aa: CASSLEGGRNYGYTF
cdr3_nt: TGCGCCAGCAGCTTGGAAGGGGGCAGGAACTATGGCTACACCTTC

v_call: TRBV5-1
d_call: TRBD1
j_call: TRBJ2-7
clone_size: -
cdr3_aa: CASSYNPPGQGATYEQYF
cdr3_nt: TGCGCCAGCAGCTACAATCCACCGGGACAGGGGGCGACCTACGAGCAGTACTTC

v_call: TRBV19
d_call: -
j_call: TRBJ2-1
clone_size: -
cdr3_aa: CASSIQRRRNEQFF
cdr3_nt: TGTGCCAGTAGTATCCAGCGGAGGCGGAATGAGCAGTTCTTC

v_call: TRBV12-2
d_call: -
j_call: TRBJ1-2
clone_size: few
cdr3_aa: CASRLASWKGRNGYTF
cdr3_nt: TGTGCAAGTCGCTTAGCGAGCTGGAAGGGAAGGAATGGCTACACCTTC

v_call: TRBV10-3
d_call: -
j_call: TRBJ2-7
clone_size: few
cdr3_aa: CAISPGPPKVYEQYF
cdr3_nt: TGTGCCATCAGTCCGGGCCCGCCTAAGGTCTACGAGCAGTACTTC

v_call: TRBV5-1
d_call: -
j_call: TRBJ1-5
clone_size: few
cdr3_aa: CASSLGPGNSNQPQHF
cdr3_nt: TGCGCCAGCAGCTTGGGGCCTGGAAATAGCAATCAGCCCCAGCATTTT

v_call: TRBV20-1
d_call: TRBD2
j_call: TRBJ2-5
clone_size: few
cdr3_aa: CSPGRTSQETQYF
cdr3_nt: TGCAGTCCCGGCCGGACTAGCCAAGAGACCCAGTACTTC

v_call: TRBV20-1
d_call: TRBD2
j_call: TRBJ2-7
clone_size: few
cdr3_aa: CSARGTSGNYEQYF
cdr3_nt: TGCAGTGCTAGGGGGACTAGCGGGAACTACGAGCAGTACTTC

v_call: TRBV5-5
d_call: -
j_call: TRBJ2-1
clone_size: many
cdr3_aa: CASSLGPQGGSGEQFF
cdr3_nt: TGTGCCAGCAGCTTGGGCCCACAGGGAGGTAGCGGTGAGCAGTTCTTC

v_call: TRBV12-3/TRBV12-4
d_call: TRBD1
j_call: TRBJ2-6
clone_size: -
cdr3_aa: CASSRLRDSDSGANVLTF
cdr3_nt: TGTGCCAGCAGTCGCCTCCGGGACAGCGACTCTGGGGCCAACGTCCTGACTTTC

v_call: TRBV14
d_call: -
j_call: TRBJ2-5
clone_size: few
cdr3_aa: CASSQDRTGSQYF
cdr3_nt: TGTGCCAGCAGCCAGGACCGGACGGGGTCTCAGTACTTC

v_call: TRBV5-1
d_call: -
j_call: TRBJ2-5
clone_size: -
cdr3_aa: CASRLDLSETQYF
cdr3_nt: TGCGCCAGCAGATTGGACTTGTCGGAGACCCAGTACTTC

v_call: TRBV21-1
d_call: -
j_call: TRBJ2-2
clone_size: few
cdr3_aa: CASRHLAGRNTGELFF
cdr3_nt: TGTGCCAGCAGACACCTAGCGGGGAGAAACACCGGGGAGCTGTTTTTT

v_call: TRBV3-1
d_call: -
j_call: TRBJ2-7
clone_size: -
cdr3_aa: CASSQEFGQSSYEQYF
cdr3_nt: TGTGCCAGCAGCCAAGAATTCGGACAGAGCTCCTACGAGCAGTACTTC

v_call: TRBV27
d_call: TRBD1
j_call: TRBJ2-7
clone_size: -
cdr3_aa: CASSSLGTASYEQYF
cdr3_nt: TGTGCCAGCAGTAGCCTCGGGACAGCCTCCTACGAGCAGTACTTC

v_call: TRBV20-1
d_call: -
j_call: TRBJ2-7
clone_size: many
cdr3_aa: CSANPGHAYEQYF
cdr3_nt: TGCAGTGCAAACCCGGGACATGCGTACGAGCAGTACTTC

v_call: TRBV18
d_call: TRBD1
j_call: TRBJ1-5
clone_size: -
cdr3_aa: CASSSLSGTGVNQPQHF
cdr3_nt: TGTGCCAGCTCATCCCTTTCCGGGACAGGGGTGAATCAGCCCCAGCATTTT

v_call: TRBV12-3/TRBV12-4
d_call: TRBD2
j_call: TRBJ2-7
clone_size: many
cdr3_aa: CASSLASGPYEQYF
cdr3_nt: TGTGCCAGCAGTTTGGCTAGCGGTCCCTACGAGCAGTACTTC

v_call: TRBV6-1
d_call: TRBD2
j_call: TRBJ2-7
clone_size: -
cdr3_aa: CASSPPGGANEQYF
cdr3_nt: TGTGCCAGCAGTCCCCCGGGGGGGGCCAACGAGCAGTACTTC

v_call: TRBV20-1
d_call: TRBD1
j_call: TRBJ1-5
clone_size: -
cdr3_aa: CSAWDRASNQPQHF
cdr3_nt: TGCAGTGCATGGGACAGAGCTAGCAATCAGCCCCAGCATTTT

v_call: TRBV20-1
d_call: -
j_call: TRBJ2-2
clone_size: few
cdr3_aa: CSAPTQGGGYTGELFF
cdr3_nt: TGCAGTGCCCCAACCCAGGGGGGGGGATACACCGGGGAGCTGTTTTTT

v_call: TRBV24-1
d_call: -
j_call: TRBJ2-2
clone_size: many
cdr3_aa: CATSDPTTSTGELFF
cdr3_nt: TGTGCCACCAGTGACCCTACTACTTCGACCGGGGAGCTGTTTTTT

v_call: TRBV28
d_call: -
j_call: TRBJ2-7
clone_size: -
cdr3_aa: CASTTGRKHYEQYF
cdr3_nt: TGTGCCAGCACCACTGGGCGGAAACACTACGAGCAGTACTTC

v_call: TRBV28
d_call: -
j_call: TRBJ2-2
clone_size: -
cdr3_aa: CASSNGAAQNTGELFF
cdr3_nt: TGTGCCAGCAGTAATGGGGCCGCACAGAACACCGGGGAGCTGTTTTTT

v_call: TRBV20-1
d_call: -
j_call: TRBJ2-7
clone_size: few
cdr3_aa: CSARDRRTNYEQYF
cdr3_nt: TGCAGTGCTAGAGACAGGAGGACAAATTACGAGCAGTACTTC

v_call: TRBV6-5
d_call: TRBD1
j_call: TRBJ2-3
clone_size: -
cdr3_aa: CASSYRDRPIDTQYF
cdr3_nt: TGTGCCAGCAGTTACAGGGACAGGCCTATAGATACGCAGTATTTT

v_call: TRBV5-1
d_call: -
j_call: TRBJ2-2
clone_size: -
cdr3_aa: CASKEFSANTGELFF
cdr3_nt: TGCGCCAGCAAGGAATTTTCAGCAAACACCGGGGAGCTGTTTTTT

v_call: TRBV7-9
d_call: -
j_call: TRBJ2-5
clone_size: -
cdr3_aa: CASSLLWGETQYF
cdr3_nt: TGTGCCAGCAGCTTACTATGGGGAGAGACCCAGTACTTC

v_call: TRBV7-2
d_call: -
j_call: TRBJ2-1
clone_size: many
cdr3_aa: CASSPEGGGEGLKFF
cdr3_nt: TGTGCCAGCAGCCCAGAAGGTGGTGGTGAGGGGTTAAAGTTCTTC

v_call: TRBV6-9
d_call: -
j_call: TRBJ2-5
clone_size: -
cdr3_aa: CASSKARATYQETQYF
cdr3_nt: TGTGCCAGCAGTAAAGCCCGGGCTACGTACCAAGAGACCCAGTACTTC

v_call: TRBV7-2
d_call: TRBD2
j_call: TRBJ2-2
clone_size: -
cdr3_aa: CASRLSGIRDTGELFF
cdr3_nt: TGTGCCAGCAGACTAAGCGGGATTCGGGACACCGGGGAGCTGTTTTTT

v_call: TRBV20-1
d_call: -
j_call: TRBJ1-3
clone_size: few
cdr3_aa: CSASRGGLGNTIYF
cdr3_nt: TGCAGTGCTAGCCGTGGGGGTCTAGGAAACACCATATATTTT

v_call: TRBV20-1
d_call: -
j_call: TRBJ2-2
clone_size: few
cdr3_aa: CSAATGGGRELFF
cdr3_nt: TGCAGTGCTGCTACAGGGGGAGGGAGGGAGCTGTTTTTT

v_call: TRBV7-8
d_call: -
j_call: TRBJ2-7
clone_size: -
cdr3_aa: CASSLGGTRASYEQYF
cdr3_nt: TGTGCCAGCAGCTTAGGGGGGACAAGGGCTTCCTACGAGCAGTACTTC

v_call: TRBV7-8
d_call: -
j_call: TRBJ2-3
clone_size: -
cdr3_aa: CASSFVRGDTQYF
cdr3_nt: TGTGCCAGCAGCTTCGTCAGGGGAGATACGCAGTATTTT

v_call: TRBV25-1
d_call: -
j_call: TRBJ2-1
clone_size: many
cdr3_aa: CASSATLRDNYYNEQFF
cdr3_nt: TGTGCCAGCAGTGCAACCCTCCGGGACAATTACTACAATGAGCAGTTCTTC

v_call: TRBV6-2/TRBV6-3
d_call: -
j_call: TRBJ1-5
clone_size: few
cdr3_aa: CASRNYRGPADQPQHF
cdr3_nt: TGTGCCAGCAGAAATTACCGGGGCCCCGCGGATCAGCCCCAGCATTTT

v_call: TRBV5-1
d_call: -
j_call: TRBJ2-5
clone_size: -
cdr3_aa: CASSLDGPETQYF
cdr3_nt: TGCGCCAGCAGCTTGGATGGTCCAGAGACCCAGTACTTC

v_call: TRBV12-3/TRBV12-4
d_call: -
j_call: TRBJ2-3
clone_size: few
cdr3_aa: CASSGDGTDTQYF
cdr3_nt: TGTGCCAGCAGCGGGGACGGCACAGATACGCAGTATTTT

v_call: TRBV21-1
d_call: -
j_call: TRBJ2-1
clone_size: -
cdr3_aa: CASSKRQGFQFF
cdr3_nt: TGTGCCAGCAGCAAAAGGCAAGGGTTTCAGTTCTTC

v_call: TRBV12-3/TRBV12-4
d_call: -
j_call: TRBJ2-3
clone_size: -
cdr3_aa: CASSFRGPSTDTQYF
cdr3_nt: TGTGCCAGCAGTTTCCGGGGACCCAGCACAGATACGCAGTATTTT

v_call: TRBV29-1
d_call: TRBD1
j_call: TRBJ1-2
clone_size: few
cdr3_aa: CSLYTGVRGGYTF
cdr3_nt: TGCAGCTTATATACAGGGGTTAGAGGTGGCTACACCTTC

v_call: TRBV3-1
d_call: TRBD2
j_call: TRBJ2-1
clone_size: few
cdr3_aa: CASTTTSGGYNEQFF
cdr3_nt: TGTGCCAGTACTACGACTAGCGGGGGGTACAATGAGCAGTTCTTC